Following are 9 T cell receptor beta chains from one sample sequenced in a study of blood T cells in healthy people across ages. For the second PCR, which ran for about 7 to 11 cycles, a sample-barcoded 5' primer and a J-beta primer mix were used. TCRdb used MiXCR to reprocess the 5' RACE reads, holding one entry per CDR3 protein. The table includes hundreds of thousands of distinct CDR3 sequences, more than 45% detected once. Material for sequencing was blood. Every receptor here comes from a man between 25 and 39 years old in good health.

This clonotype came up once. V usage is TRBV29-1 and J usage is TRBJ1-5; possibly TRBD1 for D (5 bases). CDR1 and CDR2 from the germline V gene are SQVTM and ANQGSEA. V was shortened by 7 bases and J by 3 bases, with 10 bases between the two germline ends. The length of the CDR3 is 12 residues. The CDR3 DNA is TGCAGCGCCCAGGGACCCAATCAGCCCCAGCATTTT. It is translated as CSAQGPNQPQHF.

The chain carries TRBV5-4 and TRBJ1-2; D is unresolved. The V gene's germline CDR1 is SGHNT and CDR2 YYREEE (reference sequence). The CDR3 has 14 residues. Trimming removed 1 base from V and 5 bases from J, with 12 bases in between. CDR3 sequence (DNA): TGTGCCAGCAGCTTGAATTCTAGGGTATATGGCTACACCTTC. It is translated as CASSLNSRVYGYTF. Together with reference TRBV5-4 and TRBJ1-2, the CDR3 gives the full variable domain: ETGVTQSPTHLIKTRGQQVTLRCSSQSGHNTVSWYQQALGQGPQFIFQYYREEENGRGNFPPRFSGLQFPNYSSELNVNALELDDSALYLCASSLNSRVYGYTFGSGTRLTVV.

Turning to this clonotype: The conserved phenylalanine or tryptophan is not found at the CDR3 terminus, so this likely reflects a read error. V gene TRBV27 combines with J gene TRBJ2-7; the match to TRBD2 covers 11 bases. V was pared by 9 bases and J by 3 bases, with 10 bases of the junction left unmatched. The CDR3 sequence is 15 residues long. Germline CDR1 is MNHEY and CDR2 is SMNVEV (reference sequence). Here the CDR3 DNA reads TGTGCCAGTTCGACCACTAGCGGGAGAATCTACGAGCAGTACTTA. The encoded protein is CASSTTSGRIYEQYL.

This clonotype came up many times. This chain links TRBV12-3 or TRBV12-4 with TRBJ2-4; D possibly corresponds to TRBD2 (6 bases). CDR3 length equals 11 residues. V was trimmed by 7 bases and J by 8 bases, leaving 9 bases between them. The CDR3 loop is CASTSGDIQYF. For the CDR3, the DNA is TGTGCCAGCACCTCGGGGGACATTCAGTACTTC.

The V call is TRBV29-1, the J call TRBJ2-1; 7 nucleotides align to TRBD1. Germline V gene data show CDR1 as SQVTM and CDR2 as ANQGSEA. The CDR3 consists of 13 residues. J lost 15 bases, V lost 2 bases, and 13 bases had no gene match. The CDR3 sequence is CSVESGDRDQLFF. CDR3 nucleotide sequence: TGCAGCGTTGAATCGGGTGACAGGGACCAACTGTTCTTC.

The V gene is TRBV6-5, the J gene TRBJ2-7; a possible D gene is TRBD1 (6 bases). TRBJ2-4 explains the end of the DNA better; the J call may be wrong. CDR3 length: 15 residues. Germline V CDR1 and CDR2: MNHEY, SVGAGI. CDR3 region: CASRQGISTKNIQYF. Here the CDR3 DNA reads TGTGCCAGCAGACAGGGAATCAGTACCAAAAACATTCAGTACTTC.

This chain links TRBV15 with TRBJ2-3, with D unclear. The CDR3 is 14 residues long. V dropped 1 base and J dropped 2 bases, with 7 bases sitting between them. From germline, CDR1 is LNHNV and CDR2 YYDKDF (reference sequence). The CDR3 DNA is TGTGCCACCAGCAGAGTGGCAAACACAGATACGCAGTATTTT. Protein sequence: CATSRVANTDTQYF.

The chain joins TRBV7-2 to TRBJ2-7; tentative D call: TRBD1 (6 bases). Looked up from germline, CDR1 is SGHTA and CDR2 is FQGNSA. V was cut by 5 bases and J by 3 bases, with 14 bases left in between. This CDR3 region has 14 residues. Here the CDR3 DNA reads TGTGCCAGCAGCCCCCGCTCGACAGGCTACGAGCAGTACTTC. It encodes CASSPRSTGYEQYF.

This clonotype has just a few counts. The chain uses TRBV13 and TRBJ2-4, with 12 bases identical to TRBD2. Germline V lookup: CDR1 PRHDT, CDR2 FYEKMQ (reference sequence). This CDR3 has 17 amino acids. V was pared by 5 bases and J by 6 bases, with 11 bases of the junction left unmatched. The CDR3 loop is CASSTFSLAGGRNIQYF. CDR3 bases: TGTGCCAGCAGCACCTTTTCGCTAGCGGGGGGGAGAAACATTCAGTACTTC. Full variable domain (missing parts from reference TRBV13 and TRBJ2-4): AAGVIQSPRHLIKEKRETATLKCYPIPRHDTVYWYQQGPGQDPQFLISFYEKMQSDKGSIPDRFSAQQFSDYHSELNMSSLELGDSALYFCASSTFSLAGGRNIQYFGAGTRLSVL.